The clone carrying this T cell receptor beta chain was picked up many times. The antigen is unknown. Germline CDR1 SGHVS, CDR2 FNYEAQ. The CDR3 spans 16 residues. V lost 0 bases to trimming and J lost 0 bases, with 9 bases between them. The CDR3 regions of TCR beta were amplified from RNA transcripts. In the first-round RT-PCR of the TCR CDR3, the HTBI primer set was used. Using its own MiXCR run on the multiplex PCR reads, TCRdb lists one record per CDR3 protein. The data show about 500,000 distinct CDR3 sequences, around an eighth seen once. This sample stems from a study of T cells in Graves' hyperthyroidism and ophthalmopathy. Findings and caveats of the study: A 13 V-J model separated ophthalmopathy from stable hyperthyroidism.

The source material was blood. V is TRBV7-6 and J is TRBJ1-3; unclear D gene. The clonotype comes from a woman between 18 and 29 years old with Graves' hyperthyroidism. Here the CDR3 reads CASSLAGGPSGNTIYF. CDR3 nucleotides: TGTGCCAGCAGCTTAGCTGGCGGGCCCTCTGGAAACACCATATATTTT.